The 30 T cell receptor beta chains below were found in one sample sequenced in a study of blood T cell repertoires in COVID-19. Profiling relied on immunoSEQ multiplex PCR, and the TCRdb table lists in-frame clones only, not all of them. This sample has about 150,000 clones; 65% to 85% occur once, and the top ten carry 3.7%. The sequenced material came from peripheral blood. These receptors were obtained from an elderly woman with acute or convalescent COVID-19.

The rearrangement links TRBV5-1 to TRBJ1-2; TRBD1 might be the D (6 bases). This CDR3 is built from 14 residues. Germline V gene data show CDR1 as SGHRS and CDR2 as YFSETQ. The V and J ends lost 0 bases and 5 bases respectively, with 11 bases between them. CDR3 bases: TGCGCCAGCAGCTTGGCCGGGACAATGTATGGCTACACCTTC. Its protein product is CASSLAGTMYGYTF.

The chain joins TRBV5-1 to TRBJ1-4; D ambiguous. The germline V gene encodes CDR1 SGHRS and CDR2 YFSETQ. The length of the CDR3 is 15 residues. With 4 bases removed from V and 6 bases from J, the gap between germline ends came to 16 bases. As DNA, the CDR3 is TGCGCCAGCAGCCGACAAGTTTCGCTGGATGAAAAACTGTTTTTT. It is translated as CASSRQVSLDEKLFF.

The J gene is TRBJ2-1, the V gene TRBV7-8; D remains unclear. CDR3 length: 12 amino acids. Trimming left V 5 bases short and J 8 bases short, with 10 bases between. The germline CDR1 and CDR2 sequences are SGHVS and FQNEAQ. DNA for the CDR3: TGTGCCAGCAGCCCCTTCGGAGATGAGCAGTTCTTC. Protein: CASSPFGDEQFF.

This chain uses TRBV15 with TRBJ1-3, with 7 bases lining up with TRBD1. This CDR3 contains 19 residues. The germline V gene has CDR1 LNHNV and CDR2 YYDKDF (reference sequence). V lost 1 base to trimming and J lost 1 base; unmatched junction nucleotides: 13. The DNA for the CDR3 is TGTGCCACCAGCAGAGCTACTGCCCGGCTACAGGGGTCTGGAAACACCATATATTTT. It translates to CATSRATARLQGSGNTIYF.

The chain links TRBV20-1 to TRBJ2-6; D possibly corresponds to TRBD1 (6 bases). The CDR3 has 16 residues. V was clipped by 3 bases and J by 0 bases, with 12 bases between them. Germline CDR1 and CDR2: DFQATT and SNEGSKA (reference sequence). DNA of the CDR3: TGCAGTGCTAGTCCGACAGGTATCTCTGGGGCCAACGTCCTGACTTTC. The encoded protein is CSASPTGISGANVLTF.

The chain combines TRBV4-3 with TRBJ2-3; 8 bases line up with TRBD2. The CDR3 has 17 residues. The germline gives CDR1 LGHNA, CDR2 YSLEER. The ends lost 0 bases at V and 2 bases at J; junction bases unmatched: 7. CDR3 region: CASSQDLTSGHTDTQYF. In nucleotides, the CDR3 is TGCGCCAGCAGCCAAGATCTTACTAGCGGACACACAGATACGCAGTATTTT.

The rearrangement joins TRBV7-6 to TRBJ2-1; 11 bases map to TRBD2. V gave up 5 bases and J gave up 8 bases; unmatched junction bases: 8. The CDR3 contains 15 residues. The germline gives CDR1 SGHVS, CDR2 FNYEAQ. The CDR3 here is CASSKDSGRADEQFF. In DNA, the CDR3 is TGTGCCAGCAGCAAGGATAGCGGGAGGGCCGATGAGCAGTTCTTC. The variable domain in full, with the rest retrieved from reference TRBV7-6 and TRBJ2-1, is GAGVSQSPRYKVTKRGQDVALRCDPISGHVSLYWYRQALGQGPEFLTYFNYEAQQDKSGLPNDRFSAERPEGSISTLTIQRTEQRDSAMYRCASSKDSGRADEQFFGPGTRLTVL.

The chain carries TRBV9 and TRBJ1-2; TRBD1 matches at 10 bases. This CDR3 is built from 15 residues. Trimming cost V 0 bases and J 7 bases; bases outside gene matches: 6. Looked up from germline, CDR1 is SGDLS and CDR2 is YYNGEE. CDR3 DNA sequence: TGTGCCAGCAGCGTAGGACAGGGGGCTGAGGGTGGCTACACCTTC. It specifies CASSVGQGAEGGYTF.

The chain is built from TRBV5-1 and TRBJ1-1; D is perhaps TRBD1 (5 bases). Germline V CDR1 and CDR2: SGHRS, YFSETQ. The V end was cut by 2 bases, the J end by 1 base, with 15 bases between. The CDR3 has 16 amino acids. CDR3 in DNA: TGCGCCAGCAGCTTCGGGAGGGGCGCGCCGAACACTGAAGCTTTCTTT. Protein product: CASSFGRGAPNTEAFF. Using reference TRBV5-1 and TRBJ1-1 for the parts outside the CDR3, the full variable domain is KAGVTQTPRYLIKTRGQQVTLSCSPISGHRSVSWYQQTPGQGLQFLFEYFSETQRNKGNFPGRFSGRQFSNSRSEMNVSTLELGDSALYLCASSFGRGAPNTEAFFGQGTRLTVV.

The V call is TRBV6-1, the J call TRBJ1-3; TRBD1 matches at 10 bases. CDR1 is MNHNS, CDR2 SASEGT, per germline. The V and J ends lost 5 bases and 0 bases, in that order; junction bases with no gene match: 4. CDR3 size: 16 residues. CDR3 in DNA: TGTGCCAGCAGTAAAGGACAGGGGGTCTCTGGAAACACCATATATTTT. It translates to CASSKGQGVSGNTIYF.

The chain links TRBV19 to TRBJ2-7; tentative D call: TRBD1 (6 bases). Trimming pared 6 bases from V and 1 base from J, leaving 16 bases between. CDR1 LNHDA and CDR2 SQIVND come from the germline V gene (reference sequence). CDR3 length: 15 amino acids. DNA for the CDR3: TGTGCCAGTAGCCATTCGACAGGAACATCCTACGAGCAGTACTTC. Amino acids: CASSHSTGTSYEQYF.

The chain couples TRBV18 to TRBJ1-2, with 8 bases matching TRBD1. CDR1 KGHSH and CDR2 LQKENI come from the germline V gene. The CDR3 spans 17 residues. Losses at the gene ends were 3 bases for V and 5 bases for J; bases not matched to a gene: 14. The CDR3 here is CASSPELPGGAGYGYTF. CDR3 DNA: TGTGCCAGCTCACCTGAATTACCAGGGGGCGCGGGTTATGGCTACACCTTC.

This clone was seen only a few times. The rearrangement joins TRBV30 to TRBJ1-6, with D possibly TRBD1 on 5 matching bases. Per germline, CDR1 GTSNPN and CDR2 SVGIG (reference sequence). The CDR3 runs 9 residues. The CDR3 loop is CAGGSPLHF. The CDR3 coding sequence is TGTGCGGGGGGTTCACCCCTCCACTTT.

V usage is TRBV6-5 and J usage is TRBJ1-3, with 9 nucleotides matching TRBD1. This CDR3 region has 15 residues. The germline CDR1 and CDR2 sequences are MNHEY and SVGAGI. The junction had 7 bases not matched to a gene; V was cut back by 6 bases and J by 4 bases. The CDR3 DNA sequence: TGTGCCAGCAGAAACAGGGGGCTAGGGGGAAACACCATATATTTT. This encodes CASRNRGLGGNTIYF.

This clone appeared a few times. The chain is built from TRBV2 and TRBJ1-5; a possible D gene is TRBD1 (6 bases). V lost 6 bases, J lost 5 bases, and 17 bases lay in between. Germline V gene lookup returns CDR1 SNHLY and CDR2 FYNNEI. There are 15 residues in the CDR3. The CDR3 nucleotides read TGTGCCAGCAGGTGGGACAATGGGATTGATCAGCCCCAGCATTTT. Translation: CASRWDNGIDQPQHF.

The chain carries TRBV7-8 and TRBJ2-4; TRBD1 aligns across 7 bases. CDR1 and CDR2 (germline): SGHVS, FQNEAQ. The CDR3 is 17 amino acids. The ends lost 4 bases at V and 3 bases at J; junction bases unmatched: 12. The CDR3 DNA reads as TGTGCCAGCAGCTCTGTTGGTATGGGACAGAGCAAAAACATTCAGTACTTC. Protein product: CASSSVGMGQSKNIQYF. Complete variable domain (other parts from reference TRBV7-8 and TRBJ2-4): GAGVSQSPRYKVAKRGQDVALRCDPISGHVSLFWYQQALGQGPEFLTYFQNEAQLDKSGLPSDRFFAERPEGSVSTLKIQRTQQEDSAVYLCASSSVGMGQSKNIQYFGAGTRLSVL.

CDR3 in amino acids: CAISEPSLDRDNGYTF. Here the CDR3 DNA reads TGTGCCATCAGTGAGCCTTCGTTGGACAGGGACAATGGCTACACCTTC. The chain couples TRBV10-3 to TRBJ1-2, with TRBD1 matching 8 bases. The germline gives CDR1 ENHRY, CDR2 SYGVKD. This CDR3 spans 16 amino acids. Trimming removed 2 bases from V and 6 bases from J; junction bases left unmatched: 11.

This clone occurred a few times. The V and J genes are TRBV19 and TRBJ2-4; 7 bases fit TRBD1. The CDR3 spans 17 residues. Trimming removed 5 bases from V and 0 bases from J; junction bases left unmatched: 10. The germline gives CDR1 LNHDA, CDR2 SQIVND (reference sequence). DNA of the CDR3: TGTGCCAGTAGTGAGGGAACGGGACAGCTAGCCAAAAACATTCAGTACTTC. It translates to CASSEGTGQLAKNIQYF.

The chain combines TRBV10-3 with TRBJ2-3; TRBD2 aligns across 12 bases. V shed 4 bases, J shed 6 bases, and the junction held 5 bases outside the gene matches. The CDR3 totals 15 residues. Germline lookup yields CDR1 ENHRY and CDR2 SYGVKD. This chain's CDR3 is CAISAASGGADTQYF. The CDR3 DNA reads TGTGCCATCAGTGCGGCTAGCGGGGGGGCGGATACGCAGTATTTT.

The genes are TRBV6-5 and TRBJ2-5, with D perhaps matching TRBD2 (5 bases). V was trimmed by 8 bases and J by 5 bases, leaving 9 bases between them. The CDR3 has 11 residues. Germline V CDR1 and CDR2: MNHEY, SVGAGI. In DNA form, the CDR3 reads TGTGCCAGCGGGCGGGTTGAGACCCAGTACTTC. Translated: CASGRVETQYF.

The chain combines TRBV10-3 with TRBJ1-6, with D unresolved. V was cut by 0 bases and J by 7 bases, with 10 bases left in between. This CDR3 has 15 residues. CDR1 and CDR2 from the germline V gene are ENHRY and SYGVKD. CDR3 DNA sequence: TGTGCCATCAGTGAGTCAAGACTAAAAAATTCACCCCTCCACTTT. The encoded protein is CAISESRLKNSPLHF.

The rearrangement uses TRBV18 and TRBJ1-4; TRBD1 matches 7 bases. The CDR3 length is 13 residues. Trimming took 4 bases from V and 6 from J; bases not matched to a gene: 2. CDR1 and CDR2 (germline): KGHSH, LQKENI. Here the CDR3 reads CASSHGQDEKLFF. CDR3 nucleotide sequence: TGTGCCAGCTCACATGGACAGGATGAAAAACTGTTTTTT.

The chain combines TRBV3-1 (or the pseudogene TRBV3-2) with TRBJ2-7, with 11 bases identical to TRBD2. There are 16 residues in the CDR3. The trim removed 3 bases at V and 2 bases at J, leaving 6 bases unmatched. CDR1 is LGHDT, CDR2 YNNKEL, per germline (reference sequence). CDR3 nucleotides: TGTGCCAGCAGCCATCAGAAACTAGCGGGAGCCTACGAGCAGTACTTC. The encoded protein is CASSHQKLAGAYEQYF.

This chain uses TRBV18 with TRBJ2-1, with 8 nucleotides matching TRBD2. V shed 3 bases and J 5 bases; nucleotides not matched to a gene: 3. CDR3 length: 14 amino acids. The germline gives CDR1 KGHSH, CDR2 LQKENI. The CDR3 loop is CASSPGLGDNEQFF. CDR3 nucleotide sequence: TGTGCCAGCTCACCGGGACTAGGAGACAATGAGCAGTTCTTC. Supplemented by reference TRBV18 and TRBJ2-1, the full variable domain reads NAGVMQNPRHLVRRRGQEARLRCSPMKGHSHVYWYRQLPEEGLKFMVYLQKENIIDESGMPKERFSAEFPKEGPSILRIQQVVRGDSAAYFCASSPGLGDNEQFFGPGTRLTVL.

For the CDR3, the DNA is TGCGCCAGCAGCCAAGAGTGGACAGGGTACTACGAGCAGTACTTC. Encoded protein: CASSQEWTGYYEQYF. This chain connects TRBV4-3 to TRBJ2-7, with TRBD1 matching over 8 bases. The V gene's germline CDR1 is LGHNA and CDR2 YSLEER. V lost 0 bases and J lost 3; bases outside the gene matches: 4. This CDR3 comprises 15 residues.

The rearrangement joins TRBV6-2 or TRBV6-3 to TRBJ2-3; D not certain. Looked up from germline, CDR1 is MNHEY and CDR2 is SVGEGT. The CDR3 consists of 16 residues. V shed 6 bases and J shed 4 bases, with 20 bases lying between them. In nucleotides, the CDR3 is TGTGCCAGCAGCCATCCTCATAGTGCGAGCCCAGATACGCAGTATTTT. Translated: CASSHPHSASPDTQYF.

With respect to this clone: One end of the junction is discordant with germline, which a read error may explain. The V gene is TRBV6-2 or TRBV6-3, the J gene TRBJ2-7; tentatively, D is TRBD1 (6 bases). CDR1 and CDR2 from the germline V gene are MNHEY and SVGEGT. The CDR3 consists of 13 residues. CDR3 DNA: TGTGCCAGCAGTACGACAGGATCCTCCGAGCAGTACTTC. This encodes CASSTTGSSEQYF.

The chain recombines TRBV6-5 with TRBJ1-3; D not resolved. CDR1 and CDR2 from the germline V gene are MNHEY and SVGAGI. The CDR3 sequence is 13 residues long. V lost 7 bases and J 4 bases, leaving 11 bases between the germline ends. In nucleotides, the CDR3 is TGTGCCAGCATCCCCTCGGGGGGAAACACCATATATTTT. Translated: CASIPSGGNTIYF.

V is TRBV11-2 and J is TRBJ1-1; a possible D gene is TRBD1 (5 bases). The germline CDR1 and CDR2 sequences are SGHAT and FQNNGV. This CDR3 spans 15 amino acids. The ends were cut back, 3 bases at V and 0 bases at J, with 11 bases in the middle. The CDR3: CASSFSTAMNTEAFF. For the CDR3, the DNA is TGTGCCAGCAGCTTCTCGACAGCGATGAACACTGAAGCTTTCTTT. The full variable domain, with the rest looked up from reference TRBV11-2 and TRBJ1-1, is EAGVAQSPRYKIIEKRQSVAFWCNPISGHATLYWYQQILGQGPKLLIQFQNNGVVDDSQLPKDRFSAERLKGVDSTLKIQPAKLEDSAVYLCASSFSTAMNTEAFFGQGTRLTVV.

This clone has a single count. The chain couples TRBV10-1 to TRBJ2-2; 7 nucleotides line up with TRBD2. J gave up 6 bases and V 2 bases, and 6 bases lay outside the gene matches. The CDR3 totals 15 residues. The germline V gene has CDR1 WNHNN and CDR2 SYGVQD (reference sequence). The CDR3 DNA is TGCGCCAGCAGTGAGCTGGCGGGAGTGCCCGGGGAGCTGTTTTTT. It is translated as CASSELAGVPGELFF.